These 28 T cell receptor beta chains came from one sample sequenced in a study of control samples from healthy donors and cancer patients. Clones were sequenced by immunoSEQ multiplex PCR, and TCRdb holds only the in-frame ones, with some missing. The sample includes approximately 120,000 clones, roughly 90% seen only once; the top ten take 17%. Sequencing was performed on blood. Every receptor here comes from a woman aged 45-65 years in good health.

J is TRBJ2-1 and V is TRBV6-2 or TRBV6-3; TRBD2 agrees at 9 bases. Germline V CDR1 and CDR2: MNHEY, SVGEGT. V lost 4 bases and J lost 7; bases outside the gene matches: 11. The CDR3 totals 16 residues. The CDR3 loop reads CASSSPRGGAVNEQFF. The CDR3 bases are TGTGCCAGCAGTTCCCCCCGCGGGGGGGCGGTAAATGAGCAGTTCTTC.

The rearrangement uses TRBV14 and TRBJ2-1; D remains unclear. Trimming cost V 2 bases and J 7 bases, with 12 bases left between them. The CDR3 has 14 residues. Germline V CDR1 and CDR2: SGHDN, FVKESK. The chain's CDR3 is CASSQRFSNNEQFF. CDR3 coding DNA: TGTGCCAGCAGCCAAAGGTTCTCTAATAATGAGCAGTTCTTC.

J is TRBJ1-2 and V is TRBV4-3; TRBD1 might be the D (6 bases). Trimming took 0 bases from V and 4 from J, leaving 12 bases between them. Germline V gene sequence: CDR1 LGHNA, CDR2 YSLEER. The CDR3 consists of 15 residues. The CDR3, as DNA: TGCGCCAGCAGCCAAGAAAGCAGGGGCGTCTATGGCTACACCTTC. This gives the protein CASSQESRGVYGYTF.

The chain joins TRBV10-3 to TRBJ1-1, with D perhaps matching TRBD1 (6 bases). This CDR3 spans 13 amino acids. V was clipped by 9 bases and J by 0 bases, with 11 bases between them. Germline V CDR1 and CDR2: ENHRY, SYGVKD. The CDR3 DNA reads TGTGCCATGCAACAGGGCTTGAACACTGAAGCTTTCTTT. Translating it yields CAMQQGLNTEAFF.

The CDR3 loop is CASSQDRGLVDTDTQYF. The CDR3 DNA sequence: TGCGCCAGCAGCCAAGATAGAGGGCTAGTAGACACAGATACGCAGTATTTT. The chain joins TRBV4-3 to TRBJ2-3; D may be TRBD2 (5 bases). The CDR3 spans 17 residues. Looked up from germline, CDR1 is LGHNA and CDR2 is YSLEER. V shed 0 bases and J shed 2 bases, with 15 bases lying between them.

This rearrangement joins TRBV7-8 to TRBJ2-5; TRBD2 matches at 14 bases. CDR3 size: 16 residues. Germline CDR1 is SGHVS and CDR2 is FQNEAQ. V was pared by 2 bases and J by 6 bases, with 5 bases of the junction left unmatched. The CDR3: CASSLPGLAGAKTQYF. The CDR3 nucleotides read TGTGCCAGCAGCTTACCGGGACTAGCGGGGGCGAAGACCCAGTACTTC.

This chain uses TRBV12-3 or TRBV12-4 with TRBJ1-1, with D unclear. V lost 5 bases to trimming and J lost 10 bases, with 11 bases between them. The CDR3 length is 11 residues. CDR3 sequence (DNA): TGTGCCAGCAGTCTTTCCTTGGTAGCTTTCTTT. Its translation: CASSLSLVAFF.

This chain links TRBV3-1 (or the pseudogene TRBV3-2) with TRBJ2-2; 10 bases agree with TRBD2. The germline V gene has CDR1 LGHDT and CDR2 YNNKEL (reference sequence). This CDR3 region has 18 residues. With 0 bases clipped from V and 1 base from J, the junction kept 5 bases outside the gene matches. CDR3 region: CASSQEGLAGVNTGELFF. In DNA, the CDR3 is TGTGCCAGCAGCCAAGAAGGTCTAGCGGGAGTGAACACCGGGGAGCTGTTTTTT.

The J gene is TRBJ1-1, the V gene TRBV18; 8 nucleotides align to TRBD1. This CDR3 has 15 amino acids. V gave up 3 bases and J gave up 5 bases; unmatched junction bases: 8. Germline V gene lookup returns CDR1 KGHSH and CDR2 LQKENI. The CDR3 DNA is TGTGCCAGCTCACCGCCGACAGGGGTGGTGACTGAAGCTTTCTTT. Translated: CASSPPTGVVTEAFF.

This clone was picked up one time. The chain employs TRBV20-1 and TRBJ2-5; no firm D call. Trimming removed 4 bases from V and 5 bases from J, with 5 bases in between. The CDR3 contains 10 residues. Germline V gene data show CDR1 as DFQATT and CDR2 as SNEGSKA (reference sequence). Here the CDR3 DNA reads TGCAGTGCTAAGGGTGAGACCCAGTACTTC. Translation gives CSAKGETQYF.

The rearrangement links TRBV27 to TRBJ2-7, with 8 nucleotides matching TRBD1. There are 14 residues in the CDR3. The V gene's germline CDR1 is MNHEY and CDR2 SMNVEV (reference sequence). Losses at the gene ends were 5 bases for V and 6 bases for J; bases not matched to a gene: 9. The chain's CDR3 is CASSPGQGWVEQYF. CDR3 DNA: TGTGCCAGCAGTCCCGGACAGGGTTGGGTCGAGCAGTACTTC.

The rearrangement uses TRBV5-6 and TRBJ1-2; 10 bases match TRBD1. Germline CDR1 SGHDT, CDR2 YYEEEE. The CDR3 loop spans 15 amino acids. V dropped 4 bases and J dropped 5; count of bases not matched to a gene: 8. CDR3: CASSPGQGGLYGYTF. CDR3 nucleotide sequence: TGTGCCAGCAGCCCAGGACAGGGGGGGCTTTATGGCTACACCTTC.

Remarks on this clone: The junction and the germline gene differ at one end; a read error may be behind it. The chain is built from TRBV7-9 and TRBJ2-1, with a tentative D call TRBD2 (6 bases). CDR3 length: 12 residues. Germline V gene data show CDR1 as SEHNR and CDR2 as FQNEAQ (reference sequence). The CDR3 here is CASGLRGNEQFF. The CDR3 coding sequence is TGTGCCAGCGGCTTGCGGGGCAATGAGCAGTTCTTC.

The chain has TRBV13 and TRBJ2-7, with 11 nucleotides matching TRBD2. From germline, CDR1 is PRHDT and CDR2 FYEKMQ (reference sequence). The ends lost 4 bases at V and 6 bases at J; junction bases unmatched: 8. The CDR3 loop spans 15 amino acids. This CDR3 reads CASSSRGLAVGEQYV. CDR3 DNA: TGTGCCAGCAGCTCAAGGGGACTAGCGGTCGGCGAGCAGTACGTC.

The chain employs TRBV7-7 and TRBJ2-2; 7 nucleotides match TRBD1. The V segment lost 1 base and the J segment 7 bases; nucleotides outside the gene matches: 3. Per germline, CDR1 SSHAT and CDR2 FNYEAQ (reference sequence). The CDR3 runs to 14 residues. The CDR3 bases are TGTGCCAGCAGCTTAGGGACAGGCCGCGGGGAGCTGTTTTTT. This codes for CASSLGTGRGELFF.

This clone was picked up a small number of times. V usage is TRBV5-1 and J usage is TRBJ1-6, with a tentative D call TRBD1 (5 bases). Trimming left V 4 bases short and J 0 bases short, with 8 bases between. The CDR3 extends over 15 amino acids. Germline values: CDR1 SGHRS, CDR2 YFSETQ. The CDR3 loop is CASSQGSSYNSPLHF. Here the CDR3 DNA reads TGCGCCAGCAGCCAGGGAAGCTCCTATAATTCACCCCTCCACTTT.

The J gene is TRBJ2-4, the V gene TRBV7-2; tentatively, D is TRBD2 (5 bases). The germline gives CDR1 SGHTA, CDR2 FQGNSA. The V end was cut by 0 bases, the J end by 6 bases, with 9 bases between. The CDR3 is made up of 14 amino acids. CDR3 nucleotide sequence: TGTGCCAGCAGCTTAGCGAGTCTAGCAAACATTCAGTACTTC. Protein: CASSLASLANIQYF.

The rearrangement joins TRBV7-6 to TRBJ2-3, with a weak D call TRBD2 (6 bases). V lost 1 base and J 2 bases, leaving 16 bases between the germline ends. The germline V gene encodes CDR1 SGHVS and CDR2 FNYEAQ. This CDR3 region has 17 residues. CDR3 DNA sequence: TGTGCCAGCAGCTTAGGAATTAACGCGGGGACCACAGATACGCAGTATTTT. This translates into CASSLGINAGTTDTQYF.

This chain uses TRBV3-1 (or the pseudogene TRBV3-2) with TRBJ1-6; possibly TRBD1 for D (6 bases). Germline V gene lookup returns CDR1 LGHDT and CDR2 YNNKEL (reference sequence). The germline V and J ends were trimmed by 1 base and 13 bases, with 20 bases remaining between them. The CDR3 is 16 amino acids. The CDR3: CASSQANQRRGGPLHF. CDR3 in DNA: TGTGCCAGCAGCCAAGCGAATCAGCGGAGAGGGGGGCCCCTCCACTTT.

The chain recombines TRBV9 with TRBJ1-2, with 7 bases identical to TRBD1. The CDR3 runs to 14 residues. The trim removed 1 base at V and 4 bases at J, leaving 4 bases unmatched. The germline V gene encodes CDR1 SGDLS and CDR2 YYNGEE. CDR3 nucleotides: TGTGCCAGCAGCGTACAGGGGGTGCCCTATGGCTACACCTTC. This sequence encodes CASSVQGVPYGYTF. The variable domain in full, completed from reference TRBV9 and TRBJ1-2, reads DSGVTQTPKHLITATGQRVTLRCSPRSGDLSVYWYQQSLDQGLQFLIQYYNGEERAKGNILERFSAQQFPDLHSELNLSSLELGDSALYFCASSVQGVPYGYTFGSGTRLTVV.

The genes are TRBV6-1 and TRBJ2-7; tentatively, D is TRBD1 (5 bases). Germline V gene data show CDR1 as MNHNS and CDR2 as SASEGT. V lost 2 bases to trimming and J lost 2 bases, with 10 bases between them. CDR3 size: 14 residues. The CDR3 loop is CASSESPGTYEQYF. The CDR3 DNA follows: TGTGCCAGCAGTGAAAGTCCAGGGACCTACGAGCAGTACTTC.

The chain is built from TRBV27 and TRBJ1-6; D is uncertain. V was shortened by 2 bases and J by 8 bases, with 10 bases between the two germline ends. Germline CDR1 and CDR2: MNHEY and SMNVEV (reference sequence). The CDR3 contains 14 residues. As DNA, the CDR3 is TGTGCCAGCAGTTTACGAACTTTTGATTCACCCCTCCACTTT. This sequence encodes CASSLRTFDSPLHF.

The V gene is TRBV15, the J gene TRBJ2-5; TRBD2 might be the D (5 bases). CDR1 is LNHNV, CDR2 YYDKDF, per germline (reference sequence). Between the trimmed V and J ends, which lost 8 bases and 2 bases, there was a span of 12 bases. The CDR3 spans 13 residues. In DNA, the CDR3 is TGTGCCACCCAGAGGGCGCGGCAAGAGACCCAGTACTTC. Its protein product is CATQRARQETQYF.

The chain employs TRBV2 and TRBJ2-1; 13 positions agree with TRBD2. CDR1 and CDR2 from the germline V gene are SNHLY and FYNNEI. The CDR3 contains 15 residues. The J segment lost 10 bases and the V segment lost 4 bases, leaving 7 bases of the junction unmatched. The CDR3 sequence is CASSGTSGRRGEQFF. CDR3 nucleotide sequence: TGTGCCAGCAGTGGGACTAGCGGGAGACGAGGGGAGCAGTTCTTC.

This chain joins TRBV6-5 and TRBJ2-3; 8 nucleotides line up with TRBD1. Germline trimming cut 11 bases from V and 4 bases from J; bases unmatched to any gene: 14. The CDR3 is made up of 15 amino acids. CDR1 MNHEY and CDR2 SVGAGI come from the germline V gene. The CDR3 DNA reads TGTGCCGGCCAGGACAGGGTCGGGTTTGCAGATACGCAGTATTTT. It yields the protein CAGQDRVGFADTQYF.

This clone was recorded once. The V and J genes are TRBV2 and TRBJ2-1; TRBD1 matches 8 bases. This CDR3 has 14 residues. CDR1 SNHLY and CDR2 FYNNEI come from the germline V gene. The junction had 9 bases not matched to a gene; V was cut back by 7 bases and J by 7 bases. The CDR3 reads CASMRQGLANEQFF. DNA for the CDR3: TGTGCCAGCATGAGACAGGGGCTCGCAAATGAGCAGTTCTTC.

The gene calls are TRBV12-3 or TRBV12-4 and TRBJ1-2; tentative D call: TRBD1 (5 bases). V lost 6 bases and J 4 bases, leaving 9 bases between the germline ends. The CDR3 is 12 residues long. CDR3 nucleotide sequence: TGTGCCAGCAGAGCAGGGACCTATGGCTACACCTTC. It specifies CASRAGTYGYTF.

CDR3 sequence reads: CASSPRGDGTEAFF. The DNA of the CDR3 is TGTGCCAGCTCACCACGGGGGGATGGAACTGAAGCTTTCTTT. This chain links TRBV18 with TRBJ1-1; the D gene is possibly TRBD1 (5 bases). This CDR3 is 14 amino acids long. Germline V gives CDR1 KGHSH, CDR2 LQKENI. The ends were cut back, 1 base at V and 5 bases at J, with 11 bases in the middle.